The rows below give T cell receptor beta chains drawn from one sample of a study of blood T cell repertoires in COVID-19. TCRdb keeps only in-frame clones here, not all; method: immunoSEQ multiplex PCR. This sample yields 150,000 to 200,000 clones, of which about 86% are seen a single time; approximately 19% belongs to the top ten. The sample consisted of peripheral blood. Source of these receptors: a woman of 80 years or more with acute or convalescent COVID-19. Both conserved end residues are part of each CDR3. Each record gives: D gene, V gene, J gene, clone size, CDR3 protein. A D gene is named only where the DNA matches it firmly. Clone sizes are given selectively: once, few, many, or a class where the clone is expanded.

D gene: NA; V gene: TRBV5-4; J gene: TRBJ2-4; clone size: NA; CDR3 protein: CASSLADYKNIQYF
D gene: TRBD2; V gene: TRBV6-5; J gene: TRBJ2-7; clone size: NA; CDR3 protein: CASSPTSGLREQYF
D gene: TRBD2; V gene: TRBV6-6; J gene: TRBJ2-1; clone size: NA; CDR3 protein: CASSRPAGTSGDNEQFF
D gene: TRBD1; V gene: TRBV5-1; J gene: TRBJ1-2; clone size: NA; CDR3 protein: CASSLAGQGAGGYTF
D gene: NA; V gene: TRBV5-1; J gene: TRBJ2-1; clone size: NA; CDR3 protein: CASSLYNNEQFF
D gene: NA; V gene: TRBV10-3; J gene: TRBJ1-6; clone size: NA; CDR3 protein: CAIMKQSNSPLHF
D gene: TRBD1; V gene: TRBV18; J gene: TRBJ2-7; clone size: NA; CDR3 protein: CASSPRGFPYEQYF
D gene: TRBD2; V gene: TRBV3-1/TRBV3-2; J gene: TRBJ2-1; clone size: NA; CDR3 protein: CASSHPGTSGRASYNEQFF
D gene: NA; V gene: TRBV19; J gene: TRBJ1-4; clone size: NA; CDR3 protein: CASSMGTTTNEKLFF
D gene: TRBD1; V gene: TRBV18; J gene: TRBJ2-3; clone size: NA; CDR3 protein: CASSSDRGRSADTQYF
D gene: TRBD2; V gene: TRBV5-6; J gene: TRBJ2-7; clone size: NA; CDR3 protein: CASSLGGLANYEQYF
D gene: NA; V gene: TRBV6-5; J gene: TRBJ2-5; clone size: NA; CDR3 protein: CASSVTGAGGETQYF
D gene: TRBD1; V gene: TRBV7-6; J gene: TRBJ1-2; clone size: few; CDR3 protein: CASSRSGGSGYTF
D gene: TRBD1; V gene: TRBV3-1/TRBV3-2; J gene: TRBJ1-4; clone size: NA; CDR3 protein: CASSPSRGQDNEKLFF
D gene: NA; V gene: TRBV7-2; J gene: TRBJ1-6; clone size: NA; CDR3 protein: CASSLGGTSNSPLHF
D gene: NA; V gene: TRBV9; J gene: TRBJ2-2; clone size: NA; CDR3 protein: CASSPRTANTGELFF
D gene: TRBD1; V gene: TRBV18; J gene: TRBJ1-6; clone size: NA; CDR3 protein: CASSQNRGLNSPLHF
D gene: NA; V gene: TRBV18; J gene: TRBJ1-1; clone size: NA; CDR3 protein: CASSPDDRNTEAFF
D gene: TRBD2; V gene: TRBV5-1; J gene: TRBJ2-3; clone size: NA; CDR3 protein: CASSLGGTSPDTQYF
D gene: TRBD1; V gene: TRBV12-5; J gene: TRBJ1-2; clone size: NA; CDR3 protein: CASGFLRDRGPTYGYGYTF